This is a list of T cell receptor beta chains from one sample in a study of T cell repertoires in cytomegalovirus infection. These receptors' antigens are unknown. TCRdb used MiXCR to reprocess the reads, holding one entry per CDR3 protein. This sample has 750,000 to 950,000 distinct CDR3 sequences, with 25% to 35% found just once. The specimen was cultured CD8+ T cells from PBMCs, collected from culture after CMV antigen stimulation. The receptors here all came from a human donor in good health (CMV status not recorded). Some clones in this sample may be carry-over from other donors' samples. CDR3s include the opening cysteine and the closing phenylalanine or tryptophan. A D gene is named only where the DNA matches it firmly. Only some rows state a clone size, as once, few, many or a class for expanded clones.

V gene: TRBV7-3; clone size: few; J gene: TRBJ2-1; D gene: TRBD2; CDR3 DNA: TGTGCCAGCAGCTCACTAGCGGCCCCTTGGGATGAGCAGTTCTTC; CDR3 protein: CASSSLAAPWDEQFF
V gene: TRBV29-1; clone size: few; J gene: TRBJ2-5; D gene: .; CDR3 DNA: TGCAGCGTTGAAGAGACCCAGTACTTC; CDR3 protein: CSVEETQYF
V gene: TRBV7-2; clone size: many; J gene: TRBJ1-1; D gene: .; CDR3 DNA: TGTGCCAGCAGCTTAGGCAGGGTAGGTAGCACTGAAGCTTTCTTT; CDR3 protein: CASSLGRVGSTEAFF
V gene: TRBV6-2/TRBV6-3; clone size: few; J gene: TRBJ2-1; D gene: TRBD2; CDR3 DNA: TGTGCCAGCAGGACACTAGCGGGGGGGCCTGGAAATGAGCAGTTCTTC; CDR3 protein: CASRTLAGGPGNEQFF
V gene: TRBV7-9; clone size: .; J gene: TRBJ2-6; D gene: .; CDR3 DNA: TGTGCCAGCAGCTTGGGGGACATTCCAAGCTCTGGGGCCAACGTCCTGACTTTC; CDR3 protein: CASSLGDIPSSGANVLTF
V gene: TRBV7-9; clone size: few; J gene: TRBJ1-4; D gene: .; CDR3 DNA: TGTGCCATCCTACAGGCGGCATTTAATGAAAAACTGTTTTTT; CDR3 protein: CAILQAAFNEKLFF
V gene: TRBV12-3/TRBV12-4; clone size: few; J gene: TRBJ2-7; D gene: .; CDR3 DNA: TGTGCCAGCAGCCCACCGGGGGATCCAATCCGCTACGAGCAGTACTTC; CDR3 protein: CASSPPGDPIRYEQYF
V gene: TRBV2; clone size: .; J gene: TRBJ2-7; D gene: .; CDR3 DNA: TGTGCCAGCTTAGGAGCCGAGCAGTACTTC; CDR3 protein: CASLGAEQYF
V gene: TRBV7-6; clone size: few; J gene: TRBJ2-1; D gene: TRBD1; CDR3 DNA: TGTGCCAGCAGCTCGGGACAGGGGCAGTTCTTC; CDR3 protein: CASSSGQGQFF
V gene: TRBV7-9; clone size: .; J gene: TRBJ1-1; D gene: .; CDR3 DNA: TGTGCCAAAGATGTCCGGACTGAAGCTTTCTTT; CDR3 protein: CAKDVRTEAFF
V gene: TRBV6-6; clone size: .; J gene: TRBJ1-2; D gene: .; CDR3 DNA: TGTGCCAGCAGCCCTACCCGGACAGCTTCTAACTATGGCTACACCTTC; CDR3 protein: CASSPTRTASNYGYTF
V gene: TRBV15; clone size: .; J gene: TRBJ1-1; D gene: .; CDR3 DNA: TGTGCCACCAGCAGAGGAAAAAGGGGAACTAACACTGAAGCTTTCTTT; CDR3 protein: CATSRGKRGTNTEAFF
V gene: TRBV28; clone size: few; J gene: TRBJ2-1; D gene: .; CDR3 DNA: TGTGCCAGCAGTTTATCAGGGTCGAACTACAATGAGCAGTTCTTC; CDR3 protein: CASSLSGSNYNEQFF
V gene: TRBV6-6; clone size: once; J gene: TRBJ2-1; D gene: .; CDR3 DNA: TGTGCCAGCAGTTACGTTCAGGGGGCTAGGCTAGCGGGATACAATGAGCAGTTCTTC; CDR3 protein: CASSYVQGARLAGYNEQFF
V gene: TRBV7-9; clone size: few; J gene: TRBJ2-7; D gene: .; CDR3 DNA: TGTGCCAGCAGTCCTGTTTTAAGCTCCTACGAGCAGTACTTC; CDR3 protein: CASSPVLSSYEQYF
V gene: TRBV4-2; clone size: .; J gene: TRBJ2-3; D gene: TRBD2; CDR3 DNA: TGTGCCAGCAGCCAAGAAAACCCAGGACTAGCGGCACTAGTTTATACGCAGTATTTT; CDR3 protein: CASSQENPGLAALVYTQYF
V gene: TRBV4-3; clone size: .; J gene: TRBJ2-2; D gene: TRBD1; CDR3 DNA: TGCGCCAGCAGCCAACCGGACAGGGGGCTGAACACCGGGGAGCTGTTTTTT; CDR3 protein: CASSQPDRGLNTGELFF
V gene: TRBV6-6; clone size: few; J gene: TRBJ2-3; D gene: .; CDR3 DNA: TGTGCCAGCAGTTACAGAGCTGACACAGATACGCAGTATTTT; CDR3 protein: CASSYRADTDTQYF
V gene: TRBV2; clone size: .; J gene: TRBJ1-2; D gene: .; CDR3 DNA: TGTGCCAGCAGTGAATCGGCAGGGTCATATGGCTACACCTTC; CDR3 protein: CASSESAGSYGYTF
V gene: TRBV7-9; clone size: few; J gene: TRBJ1-2; D gene: .; CDR3 DNA: TGTGCCAGCAGCGATAGCGGGGGGCACCTCTATGGCTACACCTTC; CDR3 protein: CASSDSGGHLYGYTF
V gene: TRBV5-4; clone size: once; J gene: TRBJ1-1; D gene: .; CDR3 DNA: TGTGCCAGCAGCCCATTCAGGGCTAGGAACACTGAAGCTTTCTTT; CDR3 protein: CASSPFRARNTEAFF
V gene: TRBV15; clone size: few; J gene: TRBJ2-4; D gene: .; CDR3 DNA: TGTGCCACCAGCAGTCCTTGGATGGCGACGGAAAAAAACATTCAGTACTTC; CDR3 protein: CATSSPWMATEKNIQYF
V gene: TRBV6-5; clone size: few; J gene: TRBJ1-6; D gene: TRBD1; CDR3 DNA: TGTGCCAGCAGTTACCACGACAGGGTGGATTCACCCCTCCACTTT; CDR3 protein: CASSYHDRVDSPLHF
V gene: TRBV7-8; clone size: few; J gene: TRBJ2-1; D gene: .; CDR3 DNA: TGTGCCAGCAGCCCGCTTGGCCGGGAAAAGACCTACAATGAGCAGTTCTTC; CDR3 protein: CASSPLGREKTYNEQFF
V gene: TRBV7-8; clone size: few; J gene: TRBJ1-4; D gene: TRBD1; CDR3 DNA: TGTGCCAGCAGCTTTCACCTAAGGACAGGGGATAATGAAAAACTGTTTTTT; CDR3 protein: CASSFHLRTGDNEKLFF
V gene: TRBV6-2/TRBV6-3; clone size: .; J gene: TRBJ1-5; D gene: TRBD1; CDR3 DNA: TGTGCCAGCAGGGGTCTTGCGGACAGGGAAAAAAGCAATCAGCCCCAGCATTTT; CDR3 protein: CASRGLADREKSNQPQHF
V gene: TRBV7-8; clone size: .; J gene: TRBJ1-2; D gene: .; CDR3 DNA: TGTGCCAGCAGCCAACCGGAGAACTATGGCTACACCTTC; CDR3 protein: CASSQPENYGYTF
V gene: TRBV6-5; clone size: .; J gene: TRBJ2-7; D gene: TRBD1; CDR3 DNA: TGTGCCAGCAGTGGACAGGGCCCCTACGAGCAGTACTTC; CDR3 protein: CASSGQGPYEQYF
V gene: TRBV24-1; clone size: few; J gene: TRBJ2-3; D gene: .; CDR3 DNA: TGTGCCACCAGTGATTTTTCTGATACGCAGTATTTT; CDR3 protein: CATSDFSDTQYF
V gene: TRBV14; clone size: few; J gene: TRBJ1-1; D gene: .; CDR3 DNA: TGTGCCAGCAGCCCCTTAGGAGGTGGGAACACTGAAGCTTTCTTT; CDR3 protein: CASSPLGGGNTEAFF
V gene: TRBV12-3/TRBV12-4; clone size: .; J gene: TRBJ2-1; D gene: TRBD1; CDR3 DNA: TGTGCCAGCAGTTTGGAGGGACAGGGGGAACCAGAGCAGTTCTTC; CDR3 protein: CASSLEGQGEPEQFF